The 8 T cell receptor beta chains listed next were all sequenced from one sample in a study of CD8 T cells in Susac syndrome. An amount of RNA that ranged from roughly 0.5 to 1 ug was reverse transcribed with random hexamers. TCRdb passed the immunoSEQ multiplex PCR reads through MiXCR, listing each CDR3 protein once. Of some 260,000 distinct CDR3 sequences listed, just under 95% were seen once; the top ten hold 0.07% to 0.09%. The sequenced sample was CD4+ T cells from PBMCs. These receptor sequences come from a human donor with multiple sclerosis.

This clonotype has just one count. This sequence joins TRBV6-2 or TRBV6-3 and TRBJ2-1, with D possibly being TRBD2 (6 bases). The CDR3 loop spans 14 amino acids. Trimming cost V 7 bases and J 0 bases, with 10 bases left between them. Germline assignment: CDR1 MNHEY and CDR2 SVGEGT. CDR3 bases: TGTGCCAGCACTGCGGGGAGCTCCTACAATGAGCAGTTCTTC. It yields the protein CASTAGSSYNEQFF.

V and J are TRBV2 and TRBJ2-4, with D maybe TRBD1 (5 bases). CDR3 length: 16 residues. Trimming removed 6 bases at V and 0 bases at J, with 15 bases between. From germline, CDR1 is SNHLY and CDR2 FYNNEI. CDR3 sequence (DNA): TGTGCCAGCAGGCCTGGGGCATGGCTAGCCAAAAACATTCAGTACTTC. Protein product: CASRPGAWLAKNIQYF.

This sequence joins TRBV6-1 and TRBJ1-2, with 7 bases that match TRBD1. Germline values: CDR1 MNHNS, CDR2 SASEGT. Germline trimming cut 1 base from V and 8 bases from J; bases unmatched to any gene: 16. This CDR3 has 17 amino acids. This chain's CDR3 is CASSEGDSPWPIWGYTF. The DNA for the CDR3 is TGTGCCAGCAGTGAAGGGGACAGTCCCTGGCCCATTTGGGGCTACACCTTC.

This sequence joins TRBV6-5 and TRBJ2-6; D perhaps matches TRBD1 (5 bases). The V end was cut by 4 bases, the J end by 1 base, with 23 bases between. Germline-derived CDR1 and CDR2 are MNHEY and SVGAGI. This CDR3 is 20 amino acids long. The DNA for the CDR3 is TGTGCCAGCAGTTCCCCCTGGAAGGGGTTTACCCGGTCTGGGGCCAACGTCCTGACTTTC. Translating it yields CASSSPWKGFTRSGANVLTF.

This chain joins TRBV7-9 and TRBJ1-2, with a tentative D call TRBD1 (6 bases). Germline-derived CDR1 and CDR2 are SEHNR and FQNEAQ (reference sequence). The V end was cut by 11 bases, the J end by 0 bases, with 31 bases between. The CDR3 consists of 19 residues. CDR3 sequence: CALRGVPGPSLGPNYGYTF. Written as DNA, the CDR3 is TGTGCCCTCAGGGGAGTGCCGGGCCCCTCCCTGGGTCCTAACTATGGCTACACCTTC.

The chain has TRBV5-6 and TRBJ1-5; a possible D gene is TRBD1 (6 bases). The CDR3 length is 14 residues. CDR1 is SGHDT and CDR2 is YYEEEE in the germline V gene. Trimming shortened V by 0 bases and J by 6 bases, and 10 bases separated the two germline ends. The CDR3 here is CASSLGQGPQPQHF. The CDR3 DNA reads as TGTGCCAGCAGCTTGGGGCAGGGGCCTCAGCCCCAGCATTTT.

DNA of the CDR3: TGCGCCAGCAGCTTGGGGGACAGGACGGACATTCAGTACTTC. Its protein is CASSLGDRTDIQYF. V usage is TRBV5-1 and J usage is TRBJ2-4; the match to TRBD1 covers 8 bases. Trimming at V came to 0 bases and at J to 8 bases, leaving 4 bases not matched to a gene. The CDR3 consists of 14 residues. The germline V gene has CDR1 SGHRS and CDR2 YFSETQ.

The V call is TRBV29-1, the J call TRBJ2-5; no definite D call. The CDR3 loop spans 12 amino acids. The V and J ends lost 7 bases and 1 base respectively, with 10 bases between them. Germline CDR1 and CDR2: SQVTM and ANQGSEA. Here the CDR3 DNA reads TGCAGCGCCAGGTCCTCCCAAGAGACCCAGTACTTC. Translation: CSARSSQETQYF.